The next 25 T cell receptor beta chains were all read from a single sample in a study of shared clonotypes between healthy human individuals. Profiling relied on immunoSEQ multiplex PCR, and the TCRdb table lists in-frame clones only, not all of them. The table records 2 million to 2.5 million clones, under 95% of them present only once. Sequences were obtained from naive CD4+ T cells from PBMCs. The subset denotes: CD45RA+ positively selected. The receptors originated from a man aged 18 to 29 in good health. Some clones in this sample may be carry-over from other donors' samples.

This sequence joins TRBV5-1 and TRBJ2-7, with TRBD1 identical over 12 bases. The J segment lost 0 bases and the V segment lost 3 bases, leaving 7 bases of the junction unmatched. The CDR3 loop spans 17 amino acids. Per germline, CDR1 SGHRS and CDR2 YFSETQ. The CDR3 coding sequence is TGCGCCAGCAGCTGGTCGGGACAGGGGGCAAGCTCCTACGAGCAGTACTTC. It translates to CASSWSGQGASSYEQYF.

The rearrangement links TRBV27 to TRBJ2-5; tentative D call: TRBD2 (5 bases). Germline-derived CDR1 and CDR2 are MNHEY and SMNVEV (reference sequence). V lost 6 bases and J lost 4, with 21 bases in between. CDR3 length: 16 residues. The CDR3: CASSPFGGRVGETQYF. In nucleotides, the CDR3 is TGTGCCAGCAGCCCTTTTGGTGGGAGAGTGGGAGAGACCCAGTACTTC.

The CDR3 bases are TGTGCCAGCAGCCTGGAAAGTGTCCAGCCCCAGCATTTT. Amino acids: CASSLESVQPQHF. The rearrangement links TRBV7-2 to TRBJ1-5, with unresolved D. Trimming removed 5 bases at V and 7 bases at J, with 12 bases between. This CDR3 has 13 amino acids. Germline lookup yields CDR1 SGHTA and CDR2 FQGNSA.

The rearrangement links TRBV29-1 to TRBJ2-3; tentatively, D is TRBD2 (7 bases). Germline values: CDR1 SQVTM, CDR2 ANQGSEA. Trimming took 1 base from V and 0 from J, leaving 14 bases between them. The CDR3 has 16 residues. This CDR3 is CSVEGTRGSSTDTQYF. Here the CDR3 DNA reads TGCAGCGTTGAAGGGACTAGGGGGAGTAGCACAGATACGCAGTATTTT.

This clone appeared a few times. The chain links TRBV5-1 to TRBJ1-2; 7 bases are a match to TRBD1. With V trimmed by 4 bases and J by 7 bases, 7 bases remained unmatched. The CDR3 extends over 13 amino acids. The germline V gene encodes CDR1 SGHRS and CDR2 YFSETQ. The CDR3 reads CASSQLTGLGYTF. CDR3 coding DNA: TGCGCCAGCAGCCAATTGACAGGGCTTGGCTACACCTTC.

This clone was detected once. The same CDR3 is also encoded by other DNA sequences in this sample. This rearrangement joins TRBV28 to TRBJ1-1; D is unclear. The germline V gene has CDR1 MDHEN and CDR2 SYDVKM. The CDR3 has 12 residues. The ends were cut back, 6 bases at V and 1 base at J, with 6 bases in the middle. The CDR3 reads CASRAGNTEAFF. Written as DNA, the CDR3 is TGTGCCAGCAGGGCAGGGAACACTGAAGCTTTCTTT.

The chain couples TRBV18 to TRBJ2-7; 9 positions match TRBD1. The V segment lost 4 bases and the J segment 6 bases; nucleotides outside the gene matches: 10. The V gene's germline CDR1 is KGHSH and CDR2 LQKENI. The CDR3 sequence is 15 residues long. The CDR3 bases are TGTGCCAGCTCACTAGGACAGGGGAGAATAAGCGAGCAGTACTTC. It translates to CASSLGQGRISEQYF.

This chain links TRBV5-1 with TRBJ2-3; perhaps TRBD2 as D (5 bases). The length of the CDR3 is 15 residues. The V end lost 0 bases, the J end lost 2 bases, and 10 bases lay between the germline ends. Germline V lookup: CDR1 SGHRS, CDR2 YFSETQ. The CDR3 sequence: CASSLVVASTDTQYF. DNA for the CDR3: TGCGCCAGCAGCTTGGTAGTAGCGTCCACAGATACGCAGTATTTT.

The CDR3 DNA sequence: TGTGCCAGCAGTGAATATGGGGGGCAAGATACGCAGTATTTT. It specifies CASSEYGGQDTQYF. The chain is built from TRBV25-1 and TRBJ2-3; D is perhaps TRBD1 or TRBD2 (6 bases each). The CDR3 totals 14 residues. Between the trimmed V and J ends, which lost 0 bases and 5 bases, there was a span of 9 bases. Germline values: CDR1 MGHDK, CDR2 SYGVNS.

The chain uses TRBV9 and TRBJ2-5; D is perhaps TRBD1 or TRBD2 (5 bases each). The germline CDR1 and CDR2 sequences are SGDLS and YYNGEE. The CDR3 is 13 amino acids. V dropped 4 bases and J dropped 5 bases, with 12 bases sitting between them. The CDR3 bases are TGTGCCAGCAGCTCGGGACCCCGGGAGACCCAGTACTTC. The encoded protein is CASSSGPRETQYF.

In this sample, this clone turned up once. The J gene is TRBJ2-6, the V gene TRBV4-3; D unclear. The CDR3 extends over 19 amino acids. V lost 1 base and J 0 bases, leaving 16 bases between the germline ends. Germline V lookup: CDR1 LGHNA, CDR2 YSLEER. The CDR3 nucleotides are TGCGCCAGCAGCCAAGTGGCCGTGCCCTTACTCTCTGGGGCCAACGTCCTGACTTTC. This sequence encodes CASSQVAVPLLSGANVLTF.

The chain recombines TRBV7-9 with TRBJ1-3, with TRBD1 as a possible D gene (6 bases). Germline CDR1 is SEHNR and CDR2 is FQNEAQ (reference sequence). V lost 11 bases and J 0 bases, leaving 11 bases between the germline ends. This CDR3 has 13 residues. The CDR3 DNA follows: TGTGCCCCGGGGGGCCCCTCTGGAAACACCATATATTTT. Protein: CAPGGPSGNTIYF. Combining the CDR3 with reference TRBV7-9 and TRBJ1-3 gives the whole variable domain DTGVSQNPRHKITKRGQNVTFRCDPISEHNRLYWYRQTLGQGPEFLTYFQNEAQLEKSRLLSDRFSAERPKGSFSTLEIQRTEQGDSAMYLCAPGGPSGNTIYFGEGSWLTVV.

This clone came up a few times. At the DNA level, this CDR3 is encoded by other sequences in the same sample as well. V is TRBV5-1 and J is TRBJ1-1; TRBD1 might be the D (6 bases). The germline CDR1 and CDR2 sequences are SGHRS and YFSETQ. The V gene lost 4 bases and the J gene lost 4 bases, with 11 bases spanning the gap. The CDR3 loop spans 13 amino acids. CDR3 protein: CASSSRGGTEAFF. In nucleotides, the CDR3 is TGCGCCAGCAGCAGCAGGGGAGGCACTGAAGCTTTCTTT.

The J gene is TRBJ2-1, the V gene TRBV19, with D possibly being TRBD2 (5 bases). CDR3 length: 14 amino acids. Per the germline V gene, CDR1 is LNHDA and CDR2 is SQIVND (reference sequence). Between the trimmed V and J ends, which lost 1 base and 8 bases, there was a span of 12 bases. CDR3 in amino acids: CASSIGRAVDEQFF. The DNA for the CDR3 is TGTGCCAGTAGTATAGGGCGGGCTGTGGATGAGCAGTTCTTC.

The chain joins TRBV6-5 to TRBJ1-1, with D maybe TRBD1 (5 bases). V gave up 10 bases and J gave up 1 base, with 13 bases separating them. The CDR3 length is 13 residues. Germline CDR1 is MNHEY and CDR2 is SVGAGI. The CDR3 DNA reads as TGTGCCACCAGGGCCCGTGGGAACACTGAAGCTTTCTTT. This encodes CATRARGNTEAFF.

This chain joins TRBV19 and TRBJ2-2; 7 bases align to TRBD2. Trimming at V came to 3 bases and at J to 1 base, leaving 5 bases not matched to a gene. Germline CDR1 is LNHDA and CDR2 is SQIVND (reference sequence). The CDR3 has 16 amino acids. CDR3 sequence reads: CASSMGTSVNTGELFF. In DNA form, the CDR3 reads TGTGCCAGTAGTATGGGCACTAGCGTGAACACCGGGGAGCTGTTTTTT.

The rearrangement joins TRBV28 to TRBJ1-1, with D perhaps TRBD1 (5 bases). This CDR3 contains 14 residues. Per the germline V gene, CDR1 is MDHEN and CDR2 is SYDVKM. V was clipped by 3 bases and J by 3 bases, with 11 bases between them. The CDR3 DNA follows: TGTGCCAGCAGTTTTTGGAGGGGTCACACTGAAGCTTTCTTT. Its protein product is CASSFWRGHTEAFF.

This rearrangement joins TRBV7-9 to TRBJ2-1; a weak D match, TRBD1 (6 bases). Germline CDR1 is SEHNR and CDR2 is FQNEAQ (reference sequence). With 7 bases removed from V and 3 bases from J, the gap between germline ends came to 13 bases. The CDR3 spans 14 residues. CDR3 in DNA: TGTGCCAGCAACACAGGGAGCGGCTACAATGAGCAGTTCTTC. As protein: CASNTGSGYNEQFF.

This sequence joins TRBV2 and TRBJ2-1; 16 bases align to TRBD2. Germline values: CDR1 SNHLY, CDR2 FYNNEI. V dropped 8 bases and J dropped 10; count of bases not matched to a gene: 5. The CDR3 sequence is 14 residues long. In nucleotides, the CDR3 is TGTGCCAGCGGGACTAGCGGGAGGGTTTGGGAGCAGTTCTTC. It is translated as CASGTSGRVWEQFF.

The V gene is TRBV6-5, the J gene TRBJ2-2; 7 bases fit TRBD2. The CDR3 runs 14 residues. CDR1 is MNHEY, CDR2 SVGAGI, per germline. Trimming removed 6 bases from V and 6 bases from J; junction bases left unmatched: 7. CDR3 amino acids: CASSGTIPSGELFF. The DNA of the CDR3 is TGTGCCAGCAGCGGGACTATACCTTCCGGGGAGCTGTTTTTT.

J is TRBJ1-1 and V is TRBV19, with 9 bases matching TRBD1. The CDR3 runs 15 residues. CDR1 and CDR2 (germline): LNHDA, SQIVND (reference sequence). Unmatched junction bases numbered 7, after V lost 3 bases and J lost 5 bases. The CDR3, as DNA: TGTGCCAGTAGTATGGGTAGGACAGGGGATACTGAAGCTTTCTTT. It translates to CASSMGRTGDTEAFF.

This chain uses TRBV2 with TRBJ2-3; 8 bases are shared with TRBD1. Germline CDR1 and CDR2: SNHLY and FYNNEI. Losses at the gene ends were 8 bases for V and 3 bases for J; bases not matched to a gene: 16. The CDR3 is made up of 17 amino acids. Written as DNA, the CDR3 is TGTGCCAGCGGGAGTGTCTTTCAGGGGGCTCAAACAGATACGCAGTATTTT. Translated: CASGSVFQGAQTDTQYF.

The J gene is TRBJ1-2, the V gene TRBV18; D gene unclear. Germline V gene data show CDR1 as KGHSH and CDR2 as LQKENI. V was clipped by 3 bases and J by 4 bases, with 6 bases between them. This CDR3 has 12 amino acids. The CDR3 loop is CASSPGSYGYTF. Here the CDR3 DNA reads TGTGCCAGCTCACCCGGGTCCTATGGCTACACCTTC.

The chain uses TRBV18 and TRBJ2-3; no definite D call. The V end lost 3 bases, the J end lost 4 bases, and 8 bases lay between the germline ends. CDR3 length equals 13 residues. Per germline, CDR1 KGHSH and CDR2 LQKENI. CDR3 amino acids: CASSPHPSDTQYF. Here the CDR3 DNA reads TGTGCCAGCTCACCGCATCCGTCAGATACGCAGTATTTT.

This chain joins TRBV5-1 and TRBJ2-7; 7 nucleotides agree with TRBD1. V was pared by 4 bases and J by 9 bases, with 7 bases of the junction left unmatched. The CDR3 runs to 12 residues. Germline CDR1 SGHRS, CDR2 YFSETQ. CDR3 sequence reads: CASSEGQLGQYF. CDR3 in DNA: TGCGCCAGCAGCGAGGGACAGTTGGGGCAGTACTTC.